Listed here are 9 T cell receptor beta chains from one sample, sequenced in a study of T cell clonotyping in hematopoietic cell transplantation. Generated by immunoSEQ multiplex PCR, the TCRdb table keeps only in-frame clones and is missing some. The top ten hold around 30% of the sample, which has 7,500 to 9,500 clones, 65% to 90% seen once. Sequencing was performed on PBMCs, taken 180 days after allogeneic stem cell transplant. The source is a female patient younger than 45 who had an allogeneic stem cell transplant, so the T cells may come from the graft donor. Some clones in this sample may be carry-over from other donors' samples.

This CDR3 reads CAWSPDNFSYTF. The CDR3 coding sequence is TGTGCCTGGAGTCCCGATAATTTCAGCTACACCTTC. The J gene is TRBJ1-2, the V gene TRBV30; D gene unclear. Trimming stripped 2 bases from V and 9 bases from J, with 13 bases between. Per the germline V gene, CDR1 is GTSNPN and CDR2 is SVGIG (reference sequence). The CDR3 is 12 amino acids.

The rearrangement uses TRBV6-1 and TRBJ2-2; D may be TRBD1 (6 bases). Germline values: CDR1 MNHNS, CDR2 SASEGT. V gave up 5 bases and J gave up 6 bases, with 13 bases separating them. The CDR3 consists of 14 residues. The CDR3 DNA reads TGTGCCAGCAGTCCCCTGGACAGCCCCGGGGAGCTGTTTTTT. This translates into CASSPLDSPGELFF.

The V call is TRBV19, the J call TRBJ1-2; 7 bases are shared with TRBD1. The CDR3 spans 16 residues. Germline trimming cut 5 bases from V and 1 base from J; bases unmatched to any gene: 10. Germline values: CDR1 LNHDA, CDR2 SQIVND (reference sequence). In DNA, the CDR3 is TGTGCCAGTAGTCCTAAGGGACAGTTTTTTAACTATGGCTACACCTTC. Protein product: CASSPKGQFFNYGYTF.

J is TRBJ2-2 and V is TRBV11-1, with TRBD1 matching 9 bases. The CDR3 is 15 residues long. The V segment lost 3 bases and the J segment 3 bases; nucleotides outside the gene matches: 2. Germline V CDR1 and CDR2: SGHAT, FQDESV (reference sequence). CDR3 DNA: TGTGCCAGCAGCTTCCGGGACAGGGACACCGGGGAGCTGTTTTTT. Its translation is CASSFRDRDTGELFF.

This clone was counted once. The V call is TRBV7-2, the J call TRBJ2-1, with no clear D. The germline V gene encodes CDR1 SGHTA and CDR2 FQGNSA. Trimming shortened V by 5 bases and J by 0 bases, and 17 bases separated the two germline ends. The length of the CDR3 is 17 residues. This CDR3 reads CASSQRTVPGSYNEQFF. The CDR3 nucleotides are TGTGCCAGCAGCCAACGAACGGTACCCGGCTCCTACAATGAGCAGTTCTTC.

The rearrangement links TRBV7-9 to TRBJ2-2; 10 nucleotides align to TRBD2. J was trimmed by 3 bases and V by 5 bases; bases with no gene match: 3. Germline-derived CDR1 and CDR2 are SEHNR and FQNEAQ (reference sequence). The CDR3 runs 15 residues. CDR3 nucleotides: TGTGCCAGCAGCCCAGCGGGGGGGGACACCGGGGAGCTGTTTTTT. Its translation is CASSPAGGDTGELFF.

The chain employs TRBV5-1 and TRBJ2-7, with D perhaps TRBD1 (6 bases). This CDR3 comprises 16 residues. Germline assignment: CDR1 SGHRS and CDR2 YFSETQ. Trimming took 0 bases from V and 0 from J, leaving 13 bases between them. CDR3 coding DNA: TGCGCCAGCAGCTTGGCAAACAGGGATCCCTCCTACGAGCAGTACTTC. This gives the protein CASSLANRDPSYEQYF.

The chain recombines TRBV7-3 with TRBJ1-1; unclear D gene. The V end lost 5 bases, the J end lost 0 bases, and 16 bases lay between the germline ends. This CDR3 has 16 residues. Germline-derived CDR1 and CDR2 are SGHTA and FQGTGA. CDR3 in amino acids: CASSIGPGFLNTEAFF. The CDR3 DNA sequence: TGTGCCAGCAGCATAGGTCCGGGGTTCCTGAACACTGAAGCTTTCTTT. Together with reference TRBV7-3 and TRBJ1-1, the CDR3 gives the full variable domain: GAGVSQTPSNKVTEKGKYVELRCDPISGHTALYWYRQSLGQGPEFLIYFQGTGAADDSGLPNDRFFAVRPEGSVSTLKIQRTERGDSAVYLCASSIGPGFLNTEAFFGQGTRLTVV.

V and J are TRBV18 and TRBJ2-7; possibly TRBD2 for D (7 bases). Per germline, CDR1 KGHSH and CDR2 LQKENI. V was pared by 6 bases and J by 3 bases, with 21 bases between. There are 16 residues in the CDR3. CDR3 sequence (DNA): TGTGCCAGCTCCCCGGTGGGGGCGGGGGTAGACTACGAGCAGTACTTC. Translating it yields CASSPVGAGVDYEQYF.